This T cell receptor beta chain appears in the sequencing data of a study of CD8 T cells in ankylosing spondylitis. Points from the study as a whole: Reportedly, matched ankylosing spondylitis synovial fluid was significantly enriched for disease-linked clones. Ankylosing spondylitis blood appeared to carry a characteristic TCR beta motif of several highly homologous variants.

The CDR3 has 16 residues. The V end lost 0 bases, the J end lost 2 bases, and 13 bases lay between the germline ends. From germline, CDR1 is MGHRA and CDR2 YSYEKL. A note on this clonotype: The antigen remains unidentified.

Making use of molecular barcodes, quantitative 5'-RACE generated TCR beta libraries. MiXCR was run by TCRdb on the 5' RACE reads, yielding one entry per CDR3 protein. The data show nearly 350,000 distinct CDR3 sequences, with about 14% seen just once and approximately 1% held by the top ten. The chain couples TRBV4-1 to TRBJ1-1; no clear D gene. Sequencing input: blood, either unsorted or a sorted T cell fraction (not recorded which). This TCR came from a male donor with ankylosing spondylitis or in good health (not recorded which). This CDR3 reads CASSQDKGSINTEAFF. CDR3 in DNA: TGCGCCAGCAGCCAAGATAAGGGATCCATAAACACTGAAGCTTTCTTT.